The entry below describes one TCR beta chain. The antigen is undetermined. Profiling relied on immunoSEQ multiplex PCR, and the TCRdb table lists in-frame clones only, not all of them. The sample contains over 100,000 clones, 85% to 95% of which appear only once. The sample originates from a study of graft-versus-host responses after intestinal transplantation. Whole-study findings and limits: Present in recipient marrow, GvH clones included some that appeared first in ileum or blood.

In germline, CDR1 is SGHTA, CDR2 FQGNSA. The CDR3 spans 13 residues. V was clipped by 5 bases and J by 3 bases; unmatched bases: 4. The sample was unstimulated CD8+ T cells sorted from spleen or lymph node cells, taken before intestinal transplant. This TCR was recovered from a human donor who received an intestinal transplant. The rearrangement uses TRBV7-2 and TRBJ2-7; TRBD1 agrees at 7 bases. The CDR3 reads CASSEGTDYEQYF. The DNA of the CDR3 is TGTGCCAGCAGCGAGGGGACAGACTACGAGCAGTACTTC.